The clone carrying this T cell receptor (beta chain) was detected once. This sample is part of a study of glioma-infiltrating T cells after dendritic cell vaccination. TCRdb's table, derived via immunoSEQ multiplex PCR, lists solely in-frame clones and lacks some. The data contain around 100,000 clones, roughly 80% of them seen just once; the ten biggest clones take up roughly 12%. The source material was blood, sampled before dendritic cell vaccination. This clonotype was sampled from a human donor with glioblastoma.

CDR3 loop: CASKIGTLGTDTQYF. In DNA form, the CDR3 reads TGCGCCAGCAAAATCGGGACACTGGGCACAGATACGCAGTATTTT. V usage is TRBV5-1 and J usage is TRBJ2-3; maybe TRBD1 (6 bases). Germline V gene data show CDR1 as SGHRS and CDR2 as YFSETQ. Trimming took 6 bases from V and 1 from J, leaving 15 bases between them. This CDR3 spans 15 amino acids.